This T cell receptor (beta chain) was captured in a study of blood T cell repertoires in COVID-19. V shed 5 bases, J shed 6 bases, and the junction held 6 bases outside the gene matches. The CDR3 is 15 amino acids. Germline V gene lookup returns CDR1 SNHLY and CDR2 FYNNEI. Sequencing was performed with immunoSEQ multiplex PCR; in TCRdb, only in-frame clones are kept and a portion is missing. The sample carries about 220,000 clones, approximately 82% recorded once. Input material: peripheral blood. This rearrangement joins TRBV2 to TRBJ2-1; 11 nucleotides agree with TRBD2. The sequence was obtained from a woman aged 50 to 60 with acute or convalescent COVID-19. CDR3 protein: CASSQGTSGLNEQFF. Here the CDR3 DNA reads TGTGCCAGCAGTCAGGGGACTAGCGGCCTCAATGAGCAGTTCTTC.